The rows below give T cell receptor beta chains drawn from one sample of a study of blood T cell repertoires in COVID-19. The table came from immunoSEQ multiplex PCR; TCRdb's copy has only in-frame clones and leaves some out. The sample shows over 200,000 clones, 80% to 90% of them seen only once. Sequencing was carried out using peripheral blood. Receptors originate from a man in his forties with active or convalescent COVID-19. Both conserved end residues are part of each CDR3. A D gene is named only where the DNA matches it firmly. A clone size is listed for some rows: how often the clone was seen (once, few, many), or a class if it is expanded.

TRBJ1-5	few	TRBD1	TRBV19	CASRRTGNSNQPQHF	TGTGCCAGTAGGAGGACAGGGAATAGCAATCAGCCCCAGCATTTT
TRBJ2-2	few	TRBD1	TRBV27	CASSLRGQVNTGELFF	TGTGCCAGCAGTTTGAGGGGGCAGGTCAACACCGGGGAGCTGTTTTTT
TRBJ2-1	few	TRBD2	TRBV6-6	CASSQTSGNEQFF	TGTGCCAGCTCACAGACTAGCGGGAATGAGCAGTTCTTC
TRBJ2-3	.	TRBD2	TRBV4-1	CASSQGRLAGVDTQYF	TGCGCCAGCAGCCAAGGCCGACTAGCGGGAGTAGATACGCAGTATTTT
TRBJ1-5	.	.	TRBV19	CASSDGIWGRKARGQPQHF	TGTGCCAGTAGCGATGGAATTTGGGGCAGGAAGGCCCGAGGACAGCCCCAGCATTTT
TRBJ1-1	.	.	TRBV7-9	CASSLGAQNTEAFF	TGTGCCAGCAGCCTAGGGGCCCAGAACACTGAAGCTTTCTTT
TRBJ2-2	.	.	TRBV20-1	CSANEQDTGELFF	TGCAGTGCTAATGAACAGGACACCGGGGAGCTGTTTTTT
TRBJ1-1	.	.	TRBV2	CASRGGRAEAFF	TGTGCCAGCAGGGGGGGTAGGGCTGAAGCTTTCTTT
TRBJ1-5	.	.	TRBV10-3	CAISAAENQPQHF	TGTGCCATCAGTGCAGCGGAAAATCAGCCCCAGCATTTT
TRBJ1-6	.	.	TRBV25-1	CASSDNREQNSPLHF	TGTGCCAGCAGTGACAACAGGGAGCAAAATTCACCCCTCCACTTT
TRBJ2-1	.	TRBD1	TRBV7-3	CASSLRAGTEVYNEQFF	TGTGCCAGCAGCTTAAGGGCCGGGACAGAAGTTTACAATGAGCAGTTCTTC
TRBJ2-7	.	.	TRBV30	CAWSNTYEQYF	TGTGCCTGGAGTAACACCTACGAGCAGTACTTC
TRBJ2-1	.	TRBD2	TRBV7-6	CASSSREFEQFF	TGTGCCAGCAGCTCGCGGGAGTTTGAGCAGTTCTTC
TRBJ1-4	.	.	TRBV9	CASSPVATNEKLFF	TGTGCCAGCAGCCCGGTAGCAACTAATGAAAAACTGTTTTTT
TRBJ2-5	.	TRBD1	TRBV11-2	CASSFGTGGPQETQYF	TGTGCCAGCAGCTTCGGGACAGGGGGACCACAAGAGACCCAGTACTTC
TRBJ2-3	once	TRBD2	TRBV7-8	CASSLGPGGGTDTQYF	TGTGCCAGCAGCTTAGGTCCGGGAGGGGGGACAGATACGCAGTATTTT
TRBJ1-2	.	TRBD1	TRBV6-5	CASSYRGYYGYTF	TGTGCCAGCAGCTACAGGGGTTATTATGGCTACACCTTC
TRBJ2-3	.	TRBD2	TRBV6-5	CASSGWTSGGARSHF	TGTGCCAGCAGCGGCTGGACTAGCGGGGGAGCCCGCAGCCATTTT
TRBJ1-2	.	.	TRBV5-8	CASSLEVTALGIIRYGYTF	TGTGCCAGCAGCTTGGAAGTGACAGCGCTTGGGATCATCAGATATGGCTACACCTTC
TRBJ1-2	.	TRBD1	TRBV6-1	CASSEAGTGGNYGYTF	TGTGCCAGCAGTGAAGCGGGGACAGGGGGAAACTATGGCTACACCTTC
TRBJ2-7	.	.	TRBV11-2	CASSLGFRGVPYEQYF	TGTGCCAGCAGCTTAGGGTTCAGGGGAGTTCCCTACGAGCAGTACTTC
TRBJ2-7	.	TRBD1	TRBV5-1	CASSSGTASYEQYF	TGCGCCAGCAGCTCCGGGACAGCATCCTACGAGCAGTACTTC
TRBJ2-3	.	.	TRBV28	CASGRDTQYF	TGTGCCAGCGGGCGAGATACGCAGTATTTT
TRBJ1-5	.	.	TRBV19	CASSTLGGRSQPQHF	TGTGCCAGTAGTACCCTGGGGGGACGAAGTCAGCCCCAGCATTTT
TRBJ1-5	.	.	TRBV30	CAWRAPLSRSLSQPQHF	TGTGCCTGGAGAGCACCCCTCTCGAGGAGTTTAAGTCAGCCCCAGCATTTT
TRBJ1-6	.	.	TRBV5-6	CASSPSLNSPLHF	TGTGCCAGCAGCCCTAGCCTAAATTCACCCCTCCACTTT
TRBJ1-2	.	.	TRBV30	CAWSRLQGLRGYTF	TGTGCCTGGAGTCGCCTACAGGGTTTACGTGGCTACACCTTC
TRBJ2-7	once	TRBD2	TRBV9	CASRETSGRIHF	TGTGCCAGCAGGGAGACTAGCGGGAGAATTCACTTC
TRBJ2-3	.	.	TRBV30	CAWSSGGTDTQYF	TGTGCCTGGTCTTCCGGCGGAACAGATACGCAGTATTTT
TRBJ2-1	.	.	TRBV29-1	CSTVGAGNEQFF	TGCAGCACCGTGGGGGCGGGTAATGAGCAGTTCTTC
TRBJ1-1	.	.	TRBV5-1	CASSVGGVTEAFF	TGCGCCAGCAGTGTGGGAGGTGTCACTGAAGCTTTCTTT
TRBJ2-7	.	TRBD2	TRBV2	CASSEARSGSWPNF	TGTGCCAGCAGTGAAGCAAGAAGCGGGAGCTGGCCAAACTTC
TRBJ2-1	.	TRBD2	TRBV7-8	CASSLRGGSYNEQFF	TGTGCCAGCAGTTTACGGGGGGGGAGTTACAATGAGCAGTTCTTC
TRBJ2-7	.	TRBD1	TRBV18	CASSPDRGISYEQYF	TGTGCCAGCTCACCGGACAGGGGGATCTCCTACGAGCAGTACTTC
TRBJ2-2	.	TRBD2	TRBV19	CASSIDGLAGVYTGELFF	TGTGCCAGTAGTATAGACGGACTAGCGGGAGTGTATACCGGGGAGCTGTTTTTT
TRBJ1-1	.	.	TRBV30	CAGYRGVMNTEAFF	TGTGCCGGCTACCGGGGGGTAATGAACACTGAAGCTTTCTTT
TRBJ1-6	few	.	TRBV20-1	CSASEQGSPLHF	TGCAGTGCTAGTGAACAGGGTTCACCCCTCCACTTT
TRBJ2-1	once	TRBD1	TRBV7-2	CASSLGQGSYNEQFF	TGTGCCAGCAGCCTTGGACAGGGCTCCTACAATGAGCAGTTCTTC
TRBJ2-7	few	.	TRBV2	CASSFTYEQYF	TGTGCCAGCAGTTTTACCTACGAGCAGTACTTC
TRBJ1-4	.	.	TRBV7-9	CASSLAGRDGEKLFF	TGTGCCAGCAGCTTAGCGGGCCGGGATGGAGAAAAACTGTTTTTT
TRBJ2-2	.	.	TRBV6-5	CASSYGRGTGELFF	TGTGCCAGCAGTTACGGCAGAGGCACCGGGGAGCTGTTTTTT
TRBJ1-2	.	.	TRBV20-1	CSASFRDSSGYTF	TGCAGTGCTAGTTTCCGGGATTCTAGTGGCTACACCTTC
TRBJ1-1	.	.	TRBV2	CASSDSGMNTEAFF	TGTGCCAGCAGTGATTCAGGGATGAACACTGAAGCTTTCTTT
TRBJ2-2	.	TRBD2	TRBV27	CASSFGGRDTGELFF	TGTGCCAGCAGTTTTGGCGGGAGGGACACCGGGGAGCTGTTTTTT
TRBJ2-7	.	TRBD2	TRBV2	CASVRGVTYEQYF	TGTGCCAGCGTGCGGGGGGTTACCTACGAGCAGTACTTC
TRBJ2-2	many	.	TRBV13	CASSLGGNGDTGELFF	TGTGCCAGCAGCTTGGGGGGTAACGGGGATACCGGGGAGCTGTTTTTT